The clone carrying this TCR beta chain was counted a few times. The CDR3 loop spans 15 amino acids. V dropped 4 bases and J dropped 4; count of bases not matched to a gene: 9. Germline CDR1 and CDR2: SNHLY and FYNNEI. This specimen belongs to a study of a mutant IDH1 vaccine in newly diagnosed glioma. Study-wide context: The treated group averaged about 41 years old and was roughly 62% male, 37.5% female. Those enrolled had earlier been treated with radiotherapy, temozolomide, or both, mostly both.

The sample's time point: baseline, week 1 (first vaccination visit). The treatment was: pre-vaccination baseline after standard-of-care therapy. New WHO grade 3 or 4 astrocytomas that were IDH1-mutant and ATRX-lost occurred in the donors. Generated by immunoSEQ multiplex PCR, the TCRdb table keeps only in-frame clones and is missing some. There are tens of thousands of clones in the sample; almost 85% occur only once, and under 25% lies in the top ten. The sequence was obtained from a young man with glioma. This chain uses TRBV2 with TRBJ1-1; 7 nucleotides match TRBD1. The sequenced sample was PBMCs, obtained from a glioma patient treated with radiotherapy, temozolomide or both. In DNA, the CDR3 is TGTGCCAGCAGTGCCCTGGGGACAGAGGCCACTGAAGCTTTCTTT. It translates to CASSALGTEATEAFF.